This T cell receptor (beta chain) was identified in a study of glioma-infiltrating T cells after dendritic cell vaccination. Study summary: Autologous tumor lysate-pulsed dendritic cell vaccination was given between the early 2000s and the early 2010s.

Patients had residual fresh-frozen tumor tissue and more than two years of survival data. As regards this clone: The antigen is undetermined.

Overall study results and limits: Survival was not directly related to TCR clonality in these patients.

Repertoires were generated with immunoSEQ multiplex PCR, while TCRdb's copy carries only in-frame clones and drops some. The sample has about 64,000 clones; approximately 78% are singletons. The CDR3 length is 14 residues. The J segment lost 4 bases and the V segment lost 2 bases, leaving 4 bases of the junction unmatched. The germline V gene encodes CDR1 SEHNR and CDR2 FQNEAQ (reference sequence). V and J are TRBV7-9 and TRBJ2-5, with 7 bases fitting TRBD1. The sequencing here drew on blood, taken before dendritic cell vaccination. The sequence came from a human donor with glioblastoma. The CDR3 region has the DNA TGTGCCAGCAGCTTACCTACAGGGGTAGAGACCCAGTACTTC. Encoded protein: CASSLPTGVETQYF.